The 23 T cell receptor beta chains in this list originate from one sample, sequenced in a study of a mutant IDH1 vaccine in newly diagnosed glioma. No antigen has been identified for these receptors. Specified time point: week 35, safety follow-up. All doses held 300 ug of mutant IDH1 20-mer peptide, with topical imiquimod. Clones were sequenced by immunoSEQ multiplex PCR, and TCRdb holds only the in-frame ones, with some missing. The table includes approximately 62,000 clones, around 80% detected once. This material consisted of PBMCs, taken from a glioma patient whose treatment included an IDH1 peptide vaccine. Every receptor here comes from a man aged 25-45 years with glioma.

The CDR3 loop is CASSKSGQNQPQHF. DNA of the CDR3: TGTGCCAGCAGCAAATCGGGGCAGAATCAGCCCCAGCATTTT. J is TRBJ1-5 and V is TRBV21-1. TRBV21-1 is tagged as a pseudogene. The CDR3 is 14 amino acids.

The CDR3 DNA follows: TGTGCCAGCAGCCCTCGACGACAGGTAGGGGAGACCCAGTACTTC. This translates into CASSPRRQVGETQYF. The rearrangement links TRBV5-6 to TRBJ2-5; the D gene is possibly TRBD1 (6 bases). The CDR3 runs to 15 residues. Per germline, CDR1 SGHDT and CDR2 YYEEEE. With 4 bases removed from V and 5 bases from J, the gap between germline ends came to 18 bases.

J is TRBJ1-5 and V is TRBV6-6, with D unresolved. The CDR3 has 14 residues. V was shortened by 2 bases and J by 5 bases, with 10 bases between the two germline ends. The V gene's germline CDR1 is MNHNY and CDR2 SVGAGI (reference sequence). The CDR3 protein is CASSYQTVHQPQHF. In DNA, the CDR3 is TGTGCCAGCAGTTACCAAACAGTCCATCAGCCCCAGCATTTT.

This chain uses TRBV11-2 with TRBJ1-6; D perhaps matches TRBD1 (5 bases). The CDR3 covers 14 residues. V lost 3 bases and J lost 6, with 9 bases in between. Germline CDR1 reads SGHAT; CDR2 reads FQNNGV. In DNA, the CDR3 is TGTGCCAGCAGCTTCCAGGGAGGTAATTCACCCCTCCACTTT. Amino acids: CASSFQGGNSPLHF.

The rearrangement joins TRBV5-4 to TRBJ2-2, with 11 bases lining up with TRBD2. The CDR3 runs to 15 residues. In germline, CDR1 is SGHNT, CDR2 YYREEE (reference sequence). Trimming cost V 2 bases and J 6 bases; bases outside gene matches: 3. The CDR3 DNA reads TGTGCCAGCAGCTTTAGCGGGGGGGCCTCCGGGGAGCTGTTTTTT. This gives the protein CASSFSGGASGELFF.

The chain uses TRBV6-5 and TRBJ1-4; D gene ambiguous. Germline CDR1 is MNHEY and CDR2 is SVGAGI. V was cut by 7 bases and J by 10 bases, with 19 bases left in between. The CDR3 runs 14 residues. CDR3 nucleotide sequence: TGTGCCAGCAACCCGGTTACAGACCCTGCAAAACTGTTTTTT. Amino acid sequence: CASNPVTDPAKLFF.

The chain links TRBV2 to TRBJ1-2, with 11 bases lining up with TRBD1. This CDR3 has 13 amino acids. The J segment lost 6 bases and the V segment lost 6 bases, leaving 3 bases of the junction unmatched. The germline CDR1 and CDR2 sequences are SNHLY and FYNNEI. The CDR3 here is CASSLGQGDGYTF. The CDR3 nucleotides read TGTGCCAGCAGCCTGGGACAGGGGGATGGCTACACCTTC.

This chain uses TRBV4-1 with TRBJ1-1; 7 bases map to TRBD1. J gave up 8 bases and V 4 bases, and 16 bases lay outside the gene matches. Germline-derived CDR1 and CDR2 are MGHRA and YSYEKL. CDR3 length equals 16 residues. CDR3 loop: CASSPRDTGDKVEAFF. The CDR3 nucleotides read TGCGCCAGCAGCCCCCGGGACACAGGGGATAAGGTCGAAGCTTTCTTT.

This chain links TRBV6-1 with TRBJ1-6; 7 nucleotides align to TRBD1. Germline CDR1 is MNHNS and CDR2 is SASEGT. V shed 4 bases and J 6 bases; nucleotides not matched to a gene: 6. The CDR3 is made up of 15 amino acids. Written as DNA, the CDR3 is TGTGCCAGCAGTGCCGGGACAGTAGTTAATTCACCCCTCCACTTT. The encoded protein is CASSAGTVVNSPLHF.

The gene calls are TRBV6-1 and TRBJ2-4, with D perhaps given as TRBD1 or TRBD2 (5 bases each). The germline CDR1 and CDR2 sequences are MNHNS and SASEGT. There are 16 residues in the CDR3. Trimming cost V 2 bases and J 8 bases, with 19 bases left between them. The CDR3 nucleotides read TGTGCCAGCAGTGAAACATGGGACCCCGTGGGCTACATTCAGTACTTC. Amino acid sequence: CASSETWDPVGYIQYF.

In this sample, this clone turned up once. The V gene is TRBV6-4, the J gene TRBJ1-3, with 7 bases that match TRBD1. Germline V CDR1 and CDR2: MRHNA, SNTAGT. Trimming at V came to 4 bases and at J to 0 bases, leaving 12 bases not matched to a gene. The CDR3 extends over 18 amino acids. CDR3 bases: TGTGCCAGCAGTGGACAGGGTTTAGCGTCCCTCTCTGGAAACACCATATATTTT. This sequence encodes CASSGQGLASLSGNTIYF.

There are a few counts of this clone. The rearrangement joins TRBV19 to TRBJ1-4; weak D call: TRBD1 (5 bases). V lost 3 bases to trimming and J lost 2 bases, with 16 bases between them. The length of the CDR3 is 17 residues. Germline values: CDR1 LNHDA, CDR2 SQIVND (reference sequence). This CDR3 reads CASSMEGRGRTNEKLFF. As DNA, the CDR3 is TGTGCCAGTAGTATGGAGGGGCGCGGGCGGACTAATGAAAAACTGTTTTTT.

This rearrangement joins TRBV5-6 to TRBJ2-1; TRBD2 aligns across 12 bases. This CDR3 contains 15 residues. The V gene's germline CDR1 is SGHDT and CDR2 YYEEEE. V gave up 2 bases and J gave up 7 bases; unmatched junction bases: 4. The DNA of the CDR3 is TGTGCCAGCAGCTTTAAGACTAGCGGGGGAAATGAGCAGTTCTTC. It translates to CASSFKTSGGNEQFF.

V gene TRBV18 combines with J gene TRBJ1-2, with D tentatively TRBD1 (6 bases). V was pared by 3 bases and J by 1 base, with 12 bases between. The CDR3 contains 15 residues. The V gene's germline CDR1 is KGHSH and CDR2 LQKENI. The CDR3 bases are TGTGCCAGCTCACCTCGTGCGGACAGTAACTATGGCTACACCTTC. Amino acids: CASSPRADSNYGYTF.

The chain joins TRBV4-1 to TRBJ1-1, with D possibly being TRBD1 (5 bases). Germline values: CDR1 MGHRA, CDR2 YSYEKL. The CDR3 runs 15 residues. V gave up 0 bases and J gave up 7 bases, with 15 bases separating them. In DNA form, the CDR3 reads TGCGCCAGCAGCCAAGACGGCGCTGCGAGGGGTGAAGCTTTCTTT. Its translation is CASSQDGAARGEAFF.

The V gene is TRBV7-9, the J gene TRBJ1-1; the match to TRBD1 covers 7 bases. Germline V gene data show CDR1 as SEHNR and CDR2 as FQNEAQ (reference sequence). The CDR3 covers 15 residues. The trim removed 5 bases at V and 0 bases at J, leaving 6 bases unmatched. The CDR3 loop reads CASSHRTGLNTEAFF. The CDR3, as DNA: TGTGCCAGCAGCCATAGGACAGGATTGAACACTGAAGCTTTCTTT.

V is TRBV7-9 and J is TRBJ2-3, with TRBD1 as a possible D gene (5 bases). V gave up 6 bases and J gave up 6 bases, with 13 bases separating them. Germline CDR1 and CDR2: SEHNR and FQNEAQ (reference sequence). This CDR3 is built from 13 residues. This chain's CDR3 is CASSYAGPDTQYF. The CDR3 DNA reads as TGTGCCAGCAGTTATGCAGGGCCCGATACGCAGTATTTT.

The V call is TRBV27, the J call TRBJ2-7, with a possible D match to TRBD1 (6 bases). The germline CDR1 and CDR2 sequences are MNHEY and SMNVEV (reference sequence). The CDR3 length is 16 residues. Trimming left V 0 bases short and J 4 bases short, with 16 bases between. The CDR3 loop reads CASSLSLGDKSYEQYF. CDR3 DNA: TGTGCCAGCAGTTTATCACTCGGGGACAAGTCTTACGAGCAGTACTTC.

This clone was found a few times. The chain links TRBV6-5 to TRBJ1-2; possible D gene TRBD1, 6 bases. From germline, CDR1 is MNHEY and CDR2 SVGAGI. The CDR3 extends over 15 amino acids. Trimming took off 0 bases at V and 2 bases at J, with 10 bases between the two ends. CDR3 DNA sequence: TGTGCCAGCAGTTACTCGACAGGTCGGAACTATGGCTACACCTTC. This translates into CASSYSTGRNYGYTF.

The V and J genes are TRBV27 and TRBJ2-5; D is ambiguous. The V end lost 3 bases, the J end lost 1 base, and 12 bases lay between the germline ends. In germline, CDR1 is MNHEY, CDR2 SMNVEV (reference sequence). The CDR3 consists of 15 residues. The CDR3 is CASSLSGRSQETQYF. CDR3 bases: TGTGCCAGCAGTTTGTCTGGACGCTCCCAAGAGACCCAGTACTTC.

J is TRBJ1-1 and V is TRBV25-1; D is unclear. CDR3 length equals 11 residues. Germline CDR1 reads MGHDK; CDR2 reads SYGVNS. Trimming took 3 bases from V and 1 from J, leaving 0 bases between them. CDR3 sequence (DNA): TGTGCCAGCAGTGAGAACACTGAAGCTTTCTTT. Amino acids: CASSENTEAFF.

V usage is TRBV15 and J usage is TRBJ2-6; no clear D gene. Germline V gene data show CDR1 as LNHNV and CDR2 as YYDKDF (reference sequence). V was cut by 8 bases and J by 0 bases, with 2 bases left in between. The CDR3 is 12 residues long. The CDR3 sequence: CATASGANVLTF. CDR3 nucleotide sequence: TGTGCCACCGCCTCTGGGGCCAACGTCCTGACTTTC. Variable domain in full (rest from reference TRBV15 and TRBJ2-6): DAMVIQNPRYQVTQFGKPVTLSCSQTLNHNVMYWYQQKSSQAPKLLFHYYDKDFNNEADTPDNFQSRRPNTSFCFLDIRSPGLGDTAMYLCATASGANVLTFGAGSRLTVL.

V and J are TRBV18 and TRBJ1-6; D uncertain. The V end was cut by 5 bases, the J end by 5 bases, with 16 bases between. CDR1 and CDR2 (germline): KGHSH, LQKENI. This CDR3 contains 16 residues. The CDR3 region has the DNA TGTGCCAGCTCATCCGGACCGAAGAGGGATAATTCACCCCTCCACTTT. Amino acids: CASSSGPKRDNSPLHF.